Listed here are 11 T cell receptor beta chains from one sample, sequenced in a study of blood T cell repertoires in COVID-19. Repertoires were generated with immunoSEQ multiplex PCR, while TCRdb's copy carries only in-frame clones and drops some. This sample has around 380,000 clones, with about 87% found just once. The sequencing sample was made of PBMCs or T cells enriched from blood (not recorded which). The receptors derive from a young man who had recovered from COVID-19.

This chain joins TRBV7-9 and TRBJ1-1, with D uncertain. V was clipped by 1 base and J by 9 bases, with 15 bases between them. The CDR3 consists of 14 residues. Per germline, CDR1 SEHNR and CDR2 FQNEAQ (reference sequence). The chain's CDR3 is CASSLVTIAKKAFF. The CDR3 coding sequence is TGTGCCAGCAGCTTAGTAACAATAGCCAAGAAAGCTTTCTTT.

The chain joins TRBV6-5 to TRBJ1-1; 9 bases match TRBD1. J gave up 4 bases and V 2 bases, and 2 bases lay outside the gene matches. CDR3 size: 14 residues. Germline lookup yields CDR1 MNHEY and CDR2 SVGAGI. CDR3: CASSYGTGLTEAFF. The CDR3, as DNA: TGTGCCAGCAGTTACGGGACAGGGCTCACTGAAGCTTTCTTT.

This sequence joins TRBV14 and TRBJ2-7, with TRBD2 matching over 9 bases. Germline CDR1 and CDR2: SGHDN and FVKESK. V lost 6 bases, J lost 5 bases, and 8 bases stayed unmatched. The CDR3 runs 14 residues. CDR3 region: CASRPGLATHEQYF. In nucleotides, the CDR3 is TGTGCCAGCAGACCGGGACTAGCTACCCACGAGCAGTACTTC.

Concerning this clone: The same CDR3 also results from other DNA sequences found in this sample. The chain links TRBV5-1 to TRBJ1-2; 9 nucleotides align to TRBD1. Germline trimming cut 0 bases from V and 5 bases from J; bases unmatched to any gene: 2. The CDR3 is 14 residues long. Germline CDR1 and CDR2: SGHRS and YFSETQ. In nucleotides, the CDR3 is TGCGCCAGCAGCTTGGGGACAGGGGATTATGGCTACACCTTC. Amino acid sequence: CASSLGTGDYGYTF.

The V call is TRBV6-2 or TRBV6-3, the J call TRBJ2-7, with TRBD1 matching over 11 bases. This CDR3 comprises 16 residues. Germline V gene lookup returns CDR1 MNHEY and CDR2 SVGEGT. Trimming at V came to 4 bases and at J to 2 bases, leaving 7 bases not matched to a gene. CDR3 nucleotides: TGTGCCAGCAGTTTCCTAGGACAGGGGGCAACCTACGAGCAGTACTTC. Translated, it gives CASSFLGQGATYEQYF.

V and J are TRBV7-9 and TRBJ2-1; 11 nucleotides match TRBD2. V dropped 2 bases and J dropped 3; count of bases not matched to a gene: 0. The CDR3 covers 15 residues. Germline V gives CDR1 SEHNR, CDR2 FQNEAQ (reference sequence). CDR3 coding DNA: TGTGCCAGCAGCTTACTAGCGGGGGGCTACAATGAGCAGTTCTTC. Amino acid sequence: CASSLLAGGYNEQFF.

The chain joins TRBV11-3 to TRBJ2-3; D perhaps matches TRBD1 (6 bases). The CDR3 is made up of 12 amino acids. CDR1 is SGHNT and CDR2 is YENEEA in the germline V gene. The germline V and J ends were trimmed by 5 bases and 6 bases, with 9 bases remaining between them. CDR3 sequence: CASSPQGDTQYF. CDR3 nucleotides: TGTGCCAGCAGCCCTCAGGGGGATACGCAGTATTTT. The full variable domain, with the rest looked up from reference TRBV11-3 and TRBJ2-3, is EAGVVQSPRYKIIEKKQPVAFWCNPISGHNTLYWYLQNLGQGPELLIRYENEEAVDDSQLPKDRFSAERLKGVDSTLKIQPAELGDSAVYLCASSPQGDTQYFGPGTRLTVL.

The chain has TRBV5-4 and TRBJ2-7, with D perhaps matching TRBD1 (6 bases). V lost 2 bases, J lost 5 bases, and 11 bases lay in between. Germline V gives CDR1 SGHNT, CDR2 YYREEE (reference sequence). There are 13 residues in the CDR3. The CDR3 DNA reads TGTGCCAGCAGCTTACGGCAGGGGAACGAGCAGTACTTC. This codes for CASSLRQGNEQYF.

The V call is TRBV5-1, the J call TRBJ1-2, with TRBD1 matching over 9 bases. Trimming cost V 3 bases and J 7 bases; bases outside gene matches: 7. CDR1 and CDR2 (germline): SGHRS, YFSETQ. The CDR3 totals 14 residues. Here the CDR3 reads CASSYGGQGLGYTF. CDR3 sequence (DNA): TGCGCCAGCAGCTACGGGGGACAGGGACTTGGCTACACCTTC.

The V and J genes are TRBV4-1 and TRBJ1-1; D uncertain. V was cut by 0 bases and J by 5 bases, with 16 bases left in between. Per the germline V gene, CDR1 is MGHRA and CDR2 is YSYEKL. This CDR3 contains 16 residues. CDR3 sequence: CASSQDDFQVRTEAFF. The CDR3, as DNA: TGCGCCAGCAGCCAAGATGACTTCCAAGTGAGGACTGAAGCTTTCTTT.

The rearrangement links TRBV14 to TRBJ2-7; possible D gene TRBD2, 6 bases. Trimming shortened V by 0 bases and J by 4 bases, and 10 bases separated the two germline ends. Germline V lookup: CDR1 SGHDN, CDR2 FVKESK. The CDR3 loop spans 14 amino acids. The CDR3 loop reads CASSQDNGGYEQYF. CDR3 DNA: TGTGCCAGCAGCCAAGATAATGGGGGGTACGAGCAGTACTTC.